The entry below describes one T cell receptor beta chain. The target of this receptor is not known. No much larger clone exists at a distance of one base, and base qualities are not known. The data belong to a study of OX40 agonist ivuxolimab in advanced cancers. As for the study more broadly: Ivuxolimab, which targeted the costimulatory receptor OX40 (CD134), was an agonistic, fully human IgG2 monoclonal antibody. Intravenous ivuxolimab was administered to patients every 2 weeks at six dose levels: 0.01, 0.1, 0.3, 1.5, 3 and 10 mg/kg. In the dose-escalation cohort, 82.7% of patients were male, and the mean age was approximately 60 years, with a range of about 20 to 79. Of the roughly 52 dose-escalation patients, hepatocellular carcinoma was present in roughly 19, melanoma in around 15, renal cell carcinoma in 9 and head and neck cancer in 9. Patients were allowed to have had prior anti-PD-1, anti-PD-L1 or anti-CTLA-4 therapy, and approximately 40% of the dose-escalation patients had previously received checkpoint inhibitors. The monotherapy dose-escalation portion (N ≈ 55 patients) of the phase I ivuxolimab trial is reported in the paper. Partial responses were achieved by three dose-escalation patients, of whom one had hepatocellular carcinoma and two had cutaneous melanoma. Peripheral TCRbeta sequencing was intended to test whether TCR sequence diversity was altered and clonal T-cell expansion was caused by ivuxolimab.

Paper-wide results and their limitations: At doses of 0.1 to 3.0 mg/kg, clonal expansion of both CD4+ and CD8+ T cells in blood was seen between baseline and week 6. In the 0.1-3.0 mg/kg groups, partial responders were among the patients with the lowest normalized peripheral clonal expansion, particularly in CD8+ T cells. Low levels of normalized T-cell clonal expansion were also shown by some nonresponding patients. After ivuxolimab, CD8+ T cells had more expanded clones than CD4+ T cells on average. Antigen specificity was not determined for the clonally expanded peripheral T cells.

Reading from cysteine to phenylalanine, the CDR3 counts 18 amino acids. Only the CDR3 DNA stays, 54 bases, in frame from base 1. CDR1 and CDR2 were assigned from the germline V gene as SGHRS and YFSETQ. V is cut back by 4 bases and J by 5 bases, with 18 bases in the junction unmatched. The trial excluded patients who had a history of autoimmune disease or were on systemic immunosuppression. Peripheral blood for TCR sequencing was collected from all dose cohorts at baseline, on cycle 4 day 1, and on cycle 7 day 1. The samples were taken from a phase I, first-in-human, multicenter, open-label dose-escalation trial of ivuxolimab. Adults with locally advanced or metastatic melanoma, renal cell carcinoma, hepatocellular carcinoma or head and neck squamous cell carcinoma were enrolled in the trial. CD4+ and CD8+ T cells were sorted separately from peripheral blood before TCR sequencing. Genomic DNA was isolated from the sorted cells so that the TCRbeta CDR3 region could be sequenced. TCRbeta CDR3 regions were sequenced using the immunoSEQ Assay. What TCRdb holds here is the immuneACCESS table cut down to in-frame rearrangements. Part of the clones is not present; checked against another copy, under half of the missing clones reflect an unresolved V gene, and the others are unexplained. In all, the sample holds 60,000 to 75,000 clones, and 70% to 90% of those were seen once. The ten largest clones take up about 1.1% of the sample.

The material was CD4+ or CD8+ T cells sorted from blood, obtained in a trial of the OX40 agonist ivuxolimab. This receptor was identified in an adult with an advanced solid tumor such as melanoma, head and neck, liver or kidney cancer. In this chain, TRBV5-1 is recombined with TRBJ2-7; 10 middle bases align to TRBD1. The nucleotides are TGCGCCAGCAGCATTCCGGGACAGGGGAGGATGAATGTCCACGAGCAGTACTTC. The encoded protein is CASSIPGQGRMNVHEQYF.